Listed here are 19 T cell receptor beta chains from one sample, sequenced in a study of shared clonotypes between healthy human individuals. Method: immunoSEQ multiplex PCR; TCRdb's copy keeps in-frame clones and lacks some. This table holds about 380,000 clones, 96% found once. The source material was memory CD8+ T cells sorted from blood. Noted subset: CD45RO+ cells pooled with CCR7-negative TemRA cells. The receptor set was obtained from a man younger than 40 in good health.

The count of this clone is one. The J gene is TRBJ2-1, the V gene TRBV4-1, with 9 positions matching TRBD1. There are 19 residues in the CDR3. With 2 bases clipped from V and 2 bases from J, the junction kept 13 bases outside the gene matches. The germline V gene encodes CDR1 MGHRA and CDR2 YSYEKL. The CDR3 loop reads CASSQRPDRGRRAYNEQFF. The CDR3 nucleotides read TGCGCCAGCAGCCAACGCCCGGACAGGGGAAGAAGGGCCTACAATGAGCAGTTCTTC.

This chain connects TRBV27 to TRBJ2-5, with D maybe TRBD2 (7 bases). The V gene lost 10 bases and the J gene lost 1 base, with 25 bases spanning the gap. CDR1 is MNHEY, CDR2 SMNVEV, per germline (reference sequence). The CDR3 loop spans 17 amino acids. For the CDR3, the DNA is TGTGCCACTTCACAACCGGGGGGCCAAGAGGGCCAAGAGACCCAGTACTTC. Translating it yields CATSQPGGQEGQETQYF.

The chain is built from TRBV9 and TRBJ2-7, with a possible D match to TRBD1 (5 bases). Trimming took off 5 bases at V and 2 bases at J, with 11 bases between the two ends. Per germline, CDR1 SGDLS and CDR2 YYNGEE. This CDR3 is 13 amino acids long. The CDR3 is CASSPDSPYEQYF. The CDR3 nucleotides read TGTGCCAGCAGTCCCGACAGTCCCTACGAGCAGTACTTC.

This clone came up once. The V and J genes are TRBV5-1 and TRBJ1-3, with D unclear. This CDR3 region has 13 residues. Germline CDR1 reads SGHRS; CDR2 reads YFSETQ. Deletions cut 0 bases from V and 4 bases from J, with 5 bases between. CDR3 in amino acids: CASSLEVGNTIYF. CDR3 bases: TGCGCCAGCAGCTTGGAAGTCGGAAACACCATATATTTT.

The rearrangement uses TRBV28 and TRBJ1-5; TRBD1 is a possible D gene (6 bases). The V end was cut by 6 bases, the J end by 1 base, with 16 bases between. The CDR3 loop spans 16 amino acids. The germline gives CDR1 MDHEN, CDR2 SYDVKM. This CDR3 reads CASRLSTGRSNQPQHF. The CDR3 coding sequence is TGTGCCAGCAGACTCAGTACAGGGAGGAGCAATCAGCCCCAGCATTTT.

This rearrangement joins TRBV7-9 to TRBJ2-1; 11 bases are shared with TRBD2. The CDR3 is made up of 14 amino acids. CDR1 is SEHNR and CDR2 is FQNEAQ in the germline V gene (reference sequence). V shed 5 bases, J shed 7 bases, and the junction held 4 bases outside the gene matches. DNA for the CDR3: TGTGCCAGCAGCCCGGGACTAGCGGATAATGAGCAGTTCTTC. Residues: CASSPGLADNEQFF.

As regards this clone: Compared with germline, one end of the junction differs, possibly owing to a read error. This chain connects TRBV7-3 to TRBJ2-5, with D unresolved. There are 14 residues in the CDR3. Per germline, CDR1 SGHTA and CDR2 FQGTGA. The CDR3 DNA reads as TGTGCCAGCAGCTTAGGCCCGGGTCAAGGGACCCAGTACTTC. Translation gives CASSLGPGQGTQYF.

The chain links TRBV18 to TRBJ1-1, with 7 bases identical to TRBD1. The CDR3 is made up of 13 amino acids. Germline V CDR1 and CDR2: KGHSH, LQKENI. Unmatched junction bases numbered 7, after V lost 5 bases and J lost 7 bases. The CDR3 coding sequence is TGTGCCAGCTCATACGACAGGGTTGATGAAGCTTTCTTT. Encoded protein: CASSYDRVDEAFF.

V gene TRBV29-1 combines with J gene TRBJ2-3; weak D call: TRBD2 (6 bases). The CDR3 sequence is 13 residues long. Trimming took 5 bases from V and 0 from J, leaving 9 bases between them. CDR1 SQVTM and CDR2 ANQGSEA come from the germline V gene. CDR3 sequence reads: CSVRGRSTDTQYF. In DNA form, the CDR3 reads TGCAGCGTTCGGGGGAGGAGCACAGATACGCAGTATTTT.

This clone showed up just a few times. The chain is built from TRBV7-6 and TRBJ1-5; unclear D gene. The CDR3 consists of 13 residues. Germline loops: CDR1 SGHVS, CDR2 FNYEAQ. Trimming removed 0 bases at V and 4 bases at J, with 4 bases between. CDR3 residues: CASSLAPNQPQHF. CDR3 bases: TGTGCCAGCAGCTTAGCGCCGAATCAGCCCCAGCATTTT.

This rearrangement joins TRBV6-1 to TRBJ2-7; no clear D. Trimming removed 10 bases from V and 5 bases from J, with 21 bases in between. Germline-derived CDR1 and CDR2 are MNHNS and SASEGT. The CDR3 consists of 14 residues. The chain's CDR3 is CAIVLVAVVDEQYF. The DNA for the CDR3 is TGTGCCATAGTCTTGGTGGCGGTCGTGGACGAGCAGTACTTC.

The rearrangement uses TRBV28 and TRBJ1-2, with 7 positions matching TRBD1. There are 16 residues in the CDR3. The trim removed 3 bases at V and 4 bases at J, leaving 11 bases unmatched. CDR1 and CDR2 from the germline V gene are MDHEN and SYDVKM. CDR3 region: CASSFPPDRRIYGYTF. DNA of the CDR3: TGTGCCAGCAGTTTTCCCCCGGACAGGAGAATCTATGGCTACACCTTC.

To note about this clone: The same CDR3 is also encoded by other DNA sequences in this sample. The chain couples TRBV20-1 to TRBJ2-1; no definite D call. The CDR3 contains 11 residues. Trimming removed 3 bases from V and 3 bases from J, with 3 bases in between. In germline, CDR1 is DFQATT, CDR2 SNEGSKA (reference sequence). CDR3 sequence reads: CSASLYNEQFF. DNA of the CDR3: TGCAGTGCTAGTCTCTACAATGAGCAGTTCTTC.

V and J are TRBV14 and TRBJ1-1; D perhaps matches TRBD1 (6 bases). Germline V gives CDR1 SGHDN, CDR2 FVKESK. V was shortened by 0 bases and J by 1 base, with 15 bases between the two germline ends. The CDR3 spans 17 residues. The CDR3 reads CASSQDRGGRRNTEAFF. CDR3 coding DNA: TGTGCCAGCAGCCAAGATCGAGGGGGACGGAGGAACACTGAAGCTTTCTTT.

The rearrangement uses TRBV6-4 and TRBJ1-2, with D possibly TRBD1 on 5 matching bases. The length of the CDR3 is 13 residues. Germline loops: CDR1 MRHNA, CDR2 SNTAGT. Deletions cut 6 bases from V and 4 bases from J, with 12 bases between. In DNA, the CDR3 is TGTGCCAGCAGCGCGACGGGGGGCTATGGCTACACCTTC. Protein sequence: CASSATGGYGYTF.

The chain links TRBV5-4 to TRBJ2-1; D may be TRBD1 (5 bases). V was cut by 1 base and J by 4 bases, with 12 bases left in between. CDR3 length: 15 residues. CDR1 and CDR2 (germline): SGHNT, YYREEE (reference sequence). The DNA of the CDR3 is TGTGCCAGCAGCTTGAGTACAGGACGTTACAATGAGCAGTTCTTC. Translating it yields CASSLSTGRYNEQFF.

V is TRBV7-9 and J is TRBJ1-2; no definite D call. The CDR3 covers 14 residues. V lost 1 base and J 4 bases, leaving 10 bases between the germline ends. CDR1 is SEHNR, CDR2 FQNEAQ, per germline (reference sequence). The CDR3 sequence is CASSLGLGVYGYTF. The CDR3 DNA reads TGTGCCAGCAGCTTAGGCCTGGGTGTCTATGGCTACACCTTC. Looking up the rest from reference TRBV7-9 and TRBJ1-2 gives the full variable domain: DTGVSQNPRHKITKRGQNVTFRCDPISEHNRLYWYRQTLGQGPEFLTYFQNEAQLEKSRLLSDRFSAERPKGSFSTLEIQRTEQGDSAMYLCASSLGLGVYGYTFGSGTRLTVV.

This rearrangement joins TRBV4-1 to TRBJ1-1; D perhaps matches TRBD1 (5 bases). The CDR3 covers 17 residues. CDR1 and CDR2 from the germline V gene are MGHRA and YSYEKL. Deletions cut 1 base from V and 0 bases from J, with 15 bases between. The CDR3 here is CASSQVGGGRMNTEAFF. The CDR3, as DNA: TGCGCCAGCAGCCAAGTTGGGGGGGGTCGGATGAACACTGAAGCTTTCTTT.

This sequence joins TRBV6-5 and TRBJ2-5; perhaps TRBD2 as D (6 bases). This CDR3 has 15 amino acids. The germline V gene has CDR1 MNHEY and CDR2 SVGAGI. Trimming stripped 6 bases from V and 0 bases from J, with 14 bases between. The CDR3 sequence is CASRGGRGYQETQYF. As DNA, the CDR3 is TGTGCCAGCAGGGGAGGAAGAGGCTACCAAGAGACCCAGTACTTC.